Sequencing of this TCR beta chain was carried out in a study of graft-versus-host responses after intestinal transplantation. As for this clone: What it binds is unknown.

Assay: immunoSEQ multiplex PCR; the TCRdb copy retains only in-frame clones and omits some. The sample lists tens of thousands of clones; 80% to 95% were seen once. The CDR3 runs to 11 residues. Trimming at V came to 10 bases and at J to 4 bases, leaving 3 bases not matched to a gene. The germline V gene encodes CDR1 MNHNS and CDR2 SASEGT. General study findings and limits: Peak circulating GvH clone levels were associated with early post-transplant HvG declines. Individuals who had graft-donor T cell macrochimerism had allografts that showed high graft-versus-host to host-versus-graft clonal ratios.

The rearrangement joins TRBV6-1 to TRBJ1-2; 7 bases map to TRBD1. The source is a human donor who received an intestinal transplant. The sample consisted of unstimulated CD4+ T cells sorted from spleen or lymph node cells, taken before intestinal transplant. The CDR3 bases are TGTGCCACCGGACAGGTCTATGGCTACACCTTC. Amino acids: CATGQVYGYTF.